This is a list of T cell receptor beta chains from one sample in a study of blood T cell repertoires in COVID-19. Sequencing was performed with immunoSEQ multiplex PCR; in TCRdb, only in-frame clones are kept and a portion is missing. The sample shows roughly 300,000 clones, just under 90% of them seen only once. Sequencing was performed on peripheral blood. The receptor source for this set is a woman aged 25 to 39 with COVID-19, enrolled during active disease. Both conserved end residues are part of each CDR3. The order of the fields is D gene, J gene, clone size, V gene, CDR3 protein, CDR3 DNA. D genes are given only for firm matches. Size is omitted from some rows. Given values are once, few, many or a class for expanded clones.

>NA|TRBJ2-2|NA|TRBV18
CASSPTQGTNTGELFF
TGTGCCAGCTCACCCACGCAGGGGACGAACACCGGGGAGCTGTTTTTT
>NA|TRBJ1-5|NA|TRBV24-1
CATSVQGNQPQHF
TGTGCCACCAGTGTACAGGGCAATCAGCCCCAGCATTTT
>TRBD2|TRBJ2-3|NA|TRBV2
CASSGTRQGTDTQYF
TGTGCCAGCAGCGGGACTAGACAAGGCACAGATACGCAGTATTTT
>NA|TRBJ1-3|once|TRBV11-2
CASSLARSSGNTIYF
TGTGCCAGCAGCTTGGCCAGAAGCTCTGGAAACACCATATATTTT
>TRBD2|TRBJ2-5|NA|TRBV11-2
CASSLVAGGPGTQYF
TGTGCCAGCAGCTTAGTAGCGGGGGGGCCTGGGACCCAGTACTTC
>TRBD1|TRBJ1-2|NA|TRBV2
CASSEGQGNYGYTF
TGTGCCAGCAGTGAAGGACAGGGGAATTATGGCTACACCTTC
>NA|TRBJ1-1|NA|TRBV10-2
CASSLRGVNTEAFF
TGCGCCAGCAGTTTACGGGGGGTGAACACTGAAGCTTTCTTT
>TRBD1|TRBJ1-2|NA|TRBV19
CASSIRGGAFGYTF
TGTGCCAGTAGTATAAGAGGGGGCGCCTTTGGCTACACCTTC
>TRBD2|TRBJ2-5|NA|TRBV20-1
CSASYGTSGGLKTQYF
TGCAGTGCTAGTTACGGGACTAGCGGGGGGTTGAAGACCCAGTACTTC
>TRBD1|TRBJ1-5|NA|TRBV3-1/TRBV3-2
CASSTGQGGDQPQHF
TGTGCCAGCAGCACCGGACAGGGAGGGGATCAGCCCCAGCATTTT
>TRBD1|TRBJ1-1|NA|TRBV2
CASRGNRGGKTEAFF
TGTGCCAGCAGGGGCAACAGGGGCGGGAAGACTGAAGCTTTCTTT
>NA|TRBJ1-1|NA|TRBV5-8
CASSLGPSGALNTEAFF
TGTGCCAGCAGCTTGGGGCCCTCAGGGGCATTGAACACTGAAGCTTTCTTT
>TRBD1|TRBJ1-2|NA|TRBV7-3
CASSFIWQGAFRSF
TGTGCCAGCAGTTTTATATGGCAGGGGGCCTTTCGATCCTTC
>NA|TRBJ1-2|NA|TRBV4-3
CASSQGGPWGYTF
TGCGCCAGCAGCCAAGGGGGGCCGTGGGGCTACACCTTC
>NA|TRBJ1-5|once|TRBV28
CASSLEQYSNQPQHF
TGTGCCAGCAGTTTAGAACAATATAGCAATCAGCCCCAGCATTTT
>NA|TRBJ1-2|NA|TRBV27
CASSLRSGNYGYTF
TGTGCCAGCAGTTTAAGGTCCGGGAACTATGGCTACACCTTC
>NA|TRBJ1-6|NA|TRBV6-2/TRBV6-3
CASSPTEISPLHF
TGTGCCAGCAGTCCGACAGAGATTTCACCCCTCCACTTT
>NA|TRBJ1-1|NA|TRBV5-1
CASSTGQVNTEAFF
TGCGCCAGCAGCACGGGACAAGTGAACACTGAAGCTTTCTTT
>NA|TRBJ1-1|NA|TRBV27
CASSLTAGGIPEAFF
TGTGCCAGCAGCCTAACCGCGGGGGGAATCCCTGAAGCTTTCTTT
>TRBD2|TRBJ2-3|NA|TRBV6-5
CASTPFAGGVAQYF
TGTGCCAGCACCCCTTTTGCGGGGGGTGTAGCGCAGTATTTT
>TRBD1|TRBJ1-1|NA|TRBV5-1
CASSPLGGTGDTEAFF
TGCGCCAGCAGCCCCCTGGGGGGGACAGGGGACACTGAAGCTTTCTTT
>NA|TRBJ1-2|NA|TRBV9
CASGEGAPYGYTF
TGTGCCAGCGGGGAGGGCGCCCCGTATGGCTACACCTTC
>TRBD2|TRBJ2-3|NA|TRBV24-1
CATSDLGRGGLDTQYF
TGTGCCACCAGTGATTTGGGGCGGGGGGGATTAGATACGCAGTATTTT
>TRBD2|TRBJ2-4|NA|TRBV4-2
CASSQELAGGLGSENIQYF
TGTGCCAGCAGCCAAGAACTAGCGGGGGGGCTCGGGTCTGAAAACATTCAGTACTTC
>TRBD1|TRBJ1-2|NA|TRBV5-4
CASSRPGTGGSGYTF
TGTGCCAGCAGCAGACCCGGGACAGGGGGATCTGGCTACACCTTC
>NA|TRBJ2-7|NA|TRBV18
CASSPPSGSEQYF
TGTGCCAGCTCACCACCTTCGGGTTCCGAGCAGTACTTC
>TRBD2|TRBJ2-7|NA|TRBV4-2
CASSSPGGNEQYF
TGTGCCAGCAGCTCCCCCGGGGGGAACGAGCAGTACTTC
>TRBD1|TRBJ1-1|NA|TRBV7-9
CASSFAGQGAEAFF
TGTGCCAGCAGCTTTGCGGGACAGGGAGCTGAAGCTTTCTTT
>TRBD1|TRBJ1-1|NA|TRBV5-1
CASSRQGSTEAFF
TGCGCCAGCAGCCGACAGGGGAGCACTGAAGCTTTCTTT
>NA|TRBJ2-3|once|TRBV11-2
CASSLAGGTDTQYF
TGTGCCAGCAGCTTAGCGGGTGGCACAGATACGCAGTATTTT